The 21 T cell receptor beta chains below all came from one sample that was sequenced in a study of blood T cell repertoires in COVID-19. Profiled with immunoSEQ multiplex PCR; TCRdb holds only in-frame clones, not every one. The table includes about 140,000 clones, about 80% detected once. Input material: peripheral blood. The receptor set was obtained from an older woman with acute or convalescent COVID-19.

The chain has TRBV28 and TRBJ1-1; D not certain. Trimming took 6 bases from V and 2 from J, leaving 13 bases between them. Germline CDR1 and CDR2: MDHEN and SYDVKM. The CDR3 covers 14 residues. CDR3 sequence: CASRPRNFNTEAFF. CDR3 nucleotides: TGTGCCAGCAGACCCAGGAACTTTAACACTGAAGCTTTCTTT.

This clone came up a few times. V usage is TRBV30 and J usage is TRBJ1-2; 8 nucleotides line up with TRBD1. V gave up 2 bases and J gave up 2 bases; unmatched junction bases: 4. Germline values: CDR1 GTSNPN, CDR2 SVGIG (reference sequence). This CDR3 has 14 amino acids. CDR3 sequence (DNA): TGTGCCTGGAGTAGCCAGGGGGCGAACTATGGCTACACCTTC. Translation gives CAWSSQGANYGYTF. Supplemented by reference TRBV30 and TRBJ1-2, the full variable domain reads SQTIHQWPATLVQPVGSPLSLECTVEGTSNPNLYWYRQAAGRGLQLLFYSVGIGQISSEVPQNLSASRPQDRQFILSSKKLLLSDSGFYLCAWSSQGANYGYTFGSGTRLTVV.

This clone was seen once. The chain recombines TRBV6-5 with TRBJ1-1; weak D call: TRBD1 (6 bases). The length of the CDR3 is 13 residues. The germline V gene encodes CDR1 MNHEY and CDR2 SVGAGI. V gave up 3 bases and J gave up 4 bases, with 9 bases separating them. CDR3 residues: CASSYYRATEAFF. CDR3 DNA: TGTGCCAGCAGTTATTACAGGGCCACTGAAGCTTTCTTT.

The CDR3, as DNA: TGTGCCACCAGGGGAGGCAACGTTAGGCACGGCTACACCTTC. It codes for CATRGGNVRHGYTF. This rearrangement joins TRBV28 to TRBJ1-2, with a possible D match to TRBD1 (6 bases). CDR3 length: 14 residues. V lost 10 bases and J lost 8, with 23 bases in between. Germline loops: CDR1 MDHEN, CDR2 SYDVKM.

The chain has TRBV5-1 and TRBJ2-5; D may be TRBD1 (6 bases). The V gene's germline CDR1 is SGHRS and CDR2 YFSETQ. The CDR3 length is 16 residues. V was shortened by 3 bases and J by 0 bases, with 15 bases between the two germline ends. As DNA, the CDR3 is TGCGCCAGCAGCTCAGGCTTACAGGGTTACCAAGAGACCCAGTACTTC. Translating it yields CASSSGLQGYQETQYF.

V is TRBV12-5 and J is TRBJ2-3; 7 bases map to TRBD2. Germline CDR1 LGHNT, CDR2 FRNRAP. J lost 6 bases, V lost 6 bases, and 12 bases had no gene match. This CDR3 has 15 residues. The CDR3 DNA sequence: TGTGCTAGTGGCCGACCGCGGGGGACCGGGGATACGCAGTATTTT. It specifies CASGRPRGTGDTQYF.

This clone was seen once. The chain recombines TRBV9 with TRBJ2-7, with 10 bases lining up with TRBD1. Germline V gene data show CDR1 as SGDLS and CDR2 as YYNGEE. This CDR3 is 14 amino acids long. The V and J ends lost 4 bases and 6 bases, in that order; junction bases with no gene match: 7. CDR3 sequence reads: CASSSRDRGSEQYF. The CDR3 DNA sequence: TGTGCCAGCAGCAGCCGGGACAGGGGATCCGAGCAGTACTTC.

The chain has TRBV11-3 and TRBJ1-5, with TRBD1 matching over 7 bases. CDR3 length: 15 amino acids. Trimming took 6 bases from V and 0 from J; bases not matched to a gene: 5. CDR1 is SGHNT and CDR2 is YENEEA in the germline V gene. The CDR3 nucleotides read TGTGCCAGCAGTCTAGGGGGCGATAGCAATCAGCCCCAGCATTTT. Residues: CASSLGGDSNQPQHF. Filled out from reference TRBV11-3 and TRBJ1-5, the complete variable domain reads EAGVVQSPRYKIIEKKQPVAFWCNPISGHNTLYWYLQNLGQGPELLIRYENEEAVDDSQLPKDRFSAERLKGVDSTLKIQPAELGDSAVYLCASSLGGDSNQPQHFGDGTRLSIL.

This chain links TRBV29-1 with TRBJ2-1; D might be TRBD2 (6 bases). The CDR3 is 14 residues long. Germline values: CDR1 SQVTM, CDR2 ANQGSEA. V shed 1 base and J shed 1 base, with 8 bases lying between them. The chain's CDR3 is CSVEVAVSYNEQFF. In nucleotides, the CDR3 is TGCAGCGTTGAAGTAGCGGTTTCCTACAATGAGCAGTTCTTC.

As concerns this clone: This CDR3 is also generated by other DNA sequences in the sample. The chain employs TRBV28 and TRBJ2-6; no definite D call. There are 13 residues in the CDR3. The V gene's germline CDR1 is MDHEN and CDR2 SYDVKM. V was pared by 2 bases and J by 4 bases, with 3 bases between. DNA for the CDR3: TGTGCCAGCAGTTTAGCGGGGGCCAACGTCCTGACTTTC. Translation gives CASSLAGANVLTF.

The chain's CDR3 is CASSRPGSGELFF. The DNA for the CDR3 is TGTGCCAGCAGTCGTCCTGGGAGTGGGGAGCTGTTTTTT. The rearrangement links TRBV28 to TRBJ2-2; TRBD2 is a possible D gene (5 bases). The CDR3 totals 13 residues. Germline V lookup: CDR1 MDHEN, CDR2 SYDVKM. V gave up 5 bases and J gave up 8 bases, with 12 bases separating them.

The gene calls are TRBV6-2 or TRBV6-3 and TRBJ2-7, with unresolved D. The CDR3 is made up of 12 amino acids. Germline assignment: CDR1 MNHEY and CDR2 SVGEGT. V was cut by 4 bases and J by 4 bases, with 8 bases left in between. CDR3 region: CASSFPLYEQYF. The CDR3 bases are TGTGCCAGCAGTTTCCCATTGTACGAGCAGTACTTC.

This chain uses TRBV10-3 with TRBJ1-2; 7 bases are shared with TRBD1. V dropped 3 bases and J dropped 8; count of bases not matched to a gene: 9. The CDR3 contains 14 residues. Germline V CDR1 and CDR2: ENHRY, SYGVKD. The CDR3 nucleotides are TGTGCCATCAGTGATCTCGACAGGGTGGTCGGCTACACCTTC. Protein product: CAISDLDRVVGYTF.

The V and J genes are TRBV29-1 and TRBJ2-1; no clear D. The CDR3 spans 11 residues. V gave up 7 bases and J gave up 7 bases, with 11 bases separating them. Germline V lookup: CDR1 SQVTM, CDR2 ANQGSEA. In DNA form, the CDR3 reads TGCAGCGCCCCCTCCGTGAATGAGCAGTTCTTC. It specifies CSAPSVNEQFF.

There are a few counts of this clone. The genes are TRBV5-6 and TRBJ2-3; TRBD2 matches at 8 bases. The germline gives CDR1 SGHDT, CDR2 YYEEEE. The CDR3 is 17 amino acids. The V and J ends lost 0 bases and 7 bases, in that order; junction bases with no gene match: 13. The CDR3 reads CASSLEGLVAGRNTQYF. CDR3 in DNA: TGTGCCAGCAGCTTGGAGGGGTTGGTAGCGGGAAGGAATACGCAGTATTTT. Supplemented by reference TRBV5-6 and TRBJ2-3, the full variable domain reads DAGVTQSPTHLIKTRGQQVTLRCSPKSGHDTVSWYQQALGQGPQFIFQYYEEEERQRGNFPDRFSGHQFPNYSSELNVNALLLGDSALYLCASSLEGLVAGRNTQYFGPGTRLTVL.

V usage is TRBV2 and J usage is TRBJ2-3; 13 bases match TRBD2. Trimming at V came to 4 bases and at J to 3 bases, leaving 13 bases not matched to a gene. The germline V gene encodes CDR1 SNHLY and CDR2 FYNNEI. There are 19 residues in the CDR3. CDR3 protein: CASSGFREWTSGSTDTQYF. The CDR3 bases are TGTGCCAGCAGTGGTTTTCGAGAGTGGACTAGCGGGAGTACAGATACGCAGTATTTT. The full variable domain, rest sourced from reference TRBV2 and TRBJ2-3, is EPEVTQTPSHQVTQMGQEVILRCVPISNHLYFYWYRQILGQKVEFLVSFYNNEISEKSEIFDDQFSVERPDGSNFTLKIRSTKLEDSAMYFCASSGFREWTSGSTDTQYFGPGTRLTVL.

The CDR3 loop reads CASSLVGGGNQPQHF. The CDR3 nucleotides are TGTGCCAGCAGCTTAGTGGGGGGGGGCAATCAGCCCCAGCATTTT. The V and J genes are TRBV7-9 and TRBJ1-5; the D gene is possibly TRBD1 (5 bases). The CDR3 loop spans 15 amino acids. V was trimmed by 1 base and J by 2 bases, leaving 9 bases between them. CDR1 and CDR2 (germline): SEHNR, FQNEAQ (reference sequence).

This chain links TRBV2 with TRBJ2-7, with TRBD1 matching 9 bases. Trimming cost V 6 bases and J 1 base; bases outside gene matches: 7. CDR1 is SNHLY and CDR2 is FYNNEI in the germline V gene. The CDR3 spans 15 residues. This CDR3 reads CASRGGQGWSYEQYF. The CDR3 nucleotides read TGTGCCAGCAGGGGGGGACAGGGTTGGTCCTACGAGCAGTACTTC.

This clone was observed once. The CDR3 is CASSPRGSDQPQHF. The CDR3 region has the DNA TGTGCCAGCAGCCCCCGGGGGTCGGATCAGCCCCAGCATTTT. The rearrangement uses TRBV9 and TRBJ1-5; D possibly corresponds to TRBD1 (5 bases). This CDR3 comprises 14 residues. Germline V gene lookup returns CDR1 SGDLS and CDR2 YYNGEE. V was trimmed by 4 bases and J by 5 bases, leaving 13 bases between them.

This chain connects TRBV5-1 to TRBJ2-1, with 11 nucleotides matching TRBD2. The junction had 7 bases not matched to a gene; V was cut back by 2 bases and J by 3 bases. This CDR3 has 17 amino acids. The V gene's germline CDR1 is SGHRS and CDR2 YFSETQ. Written as DNA, the CDR3 is TGCGCCAGCAGCTTAATAGCTGGACTAGCGGGCTACAATGAGCAGTTCTTC. This sequence encodes CASSLIAGLAGYNEQFF. The variable domain in full, with the rest retrieved from reference TRBV5-1 and TRBJ2-1, is KAGVTQTPRYLIKTRGQQVTLSCSPISGHRSVSWYQQTPGQGLQFLFEYFSETQRNKGNFPGRFSGRQFSNSRSEMNVSTLELGDSALYLCASSLIAGLAGYNEQFFGPGTRLTVL.

The rearrangement uses TRBV9 and TRBJ2-7, with D perhaps TRBD1 (6 bases). The V end was cut by 1 base, the J end by 0 bases, with 8 bases between. The CDR3 sequence is 14 residues long. Germline V gene sequence: CDR1 SGDLS, CDR2 YYNGEE. DNA of the CDR3: TGTGCCAGCAGCGTATCAGGGGCCTCCTACGAGCAGTACTTC. It is translated as CASSVSGASYEQYF.